This T cell receptor (beta chain) is from a study of patients and donors after allogeneic stem cell transplantation. TCRdb recomputed calls from the RT-PCR reads with MiXCR, one row per CDR3 protein. The sample includes about 230,000 distinct CDR3 sequences, 13% to 15% seen only once; the top ten take around a tenth. Only a few counts were recorded for this clonotype. The sequence derives from a human donor who was either an allogeneic HSCT recipient or a stem cell or donor lymphocyte infusion donor (not recorded which). It is not recorded whose cells these are; they may come from a transplant donor. The specimen was blood, either unsorted or a sorted T cell fraction (not recorded which).

CDR3: CASSKAGQEIGNEQFF. The CDR3 DNA is TGTGCCAGCAGCAAAGCGGGGCAGGAGATAGGCAATGAGCAGTTCTTC. The rearrangement uses TRBV21-1 and TRBJ2-1. TRBV21-1 is described as a pseudogene. The CDR3 spans 16 residues.